The rows below give T cell receptor beta chains drawn from one sample of a study of blood T cell repertoires in COVID-19. Assay: immunoSEQ multiplex PCR; the TCRdb copy retains only in-frame clones and omits some. The sample contains about 84,000 clones, approximately 83% of which appear only once. The specimen was peripheral blood. Receptors originate from a woman of 80 years or more with acute or convalescent COVID-19. The CDR3 runs from the conserved cysteine through the conserved F or W.

>TRBV11-1|14
CASSTGQGRHEQYF
>TRBV21-1|21
CASSKIPNGTSDPFCSYEQYF
>TRBV7-2|17
CASSLVASGIGTGELFF
>TRBV9|17
CASSVDGVAGYAGELFF
>TRBV5-1|16
CASSLEWGREGEKLFF
>TRBV5-4|15
CASSPDRASTDTQYF
>TRBV4-1|16
CASSQAQDRFIDTQYF
>TRBV27|20
CASSLYSSGRGLGSSYEQYF
>TRBV19|14
CASSMSTTNEKLFF
>TRBV7-9|13
CASSPSSPDTQYF
>TRBV28|15
CASSPGTGSGNTIYF
>TRBV5-5|15
CASSDRDRGLNEQYF
>TRBV5-1|15
CASSLAPGRQETQYF
>TRBV2|13
CASSANSYYGYTF
>TRBV5-1|14
CASSFDSGQETQYF
>TRBV18|14
CASSSSGAGYGYTF
>TRBV7-2|15
CASSSTGQGGNTIYF
>TRBV7-2|15
CASSLSASGTYEQYF
>TRBV7-2|16
CASSKEVRTGFDEQFF
>TRBV5-6|16
CASSPRGGSYNSPLHF
>TRBV6-5|13
CASRSTGIYGYTF
>TRBV6-6|15
CASSRLSMGTDTQYF
>TRBV4-1|15
CASSQGLAGTYEQYF
>TRBV19|16
CASSSTGGALTYEQYF
>TRBV4-2|16
CASSQVGAEGQETQYF
>TRBV18|14
CASSRQGLRSEQYF
>TRBV28|11
CAWGQGNIQYF
>TRBV7-9|14
CASSLSILYYEQYF
>TRBV19|14
CASSTQTGGNIQYF
>TRBV18|14
CASDIVAGSDTQYF
>TRBV4-3|14
CASSQTGVTGELFF
>TRBV7-8|16
CASSPGYLAGEETQYF
>TRBV18|17
CASSPPGTGKGDQPQHF
>TRBV24-1|14
CATSETGGSYEQYF
>TRBV6-5|15
CASSYSWEPSYEQYF
>TRBV10-1|16
CASSDGVSSGQETQYF
>TRBV19|16
CASSSGTVSGANVLTF
>TRBV5-4|15
CASTRGLAGDNEQFF
>TRBV5-5|12
CASSYREGEQFF
>TRBV6-2/TRBV6-3|16
CASSSRTSGSENTQYF
>TRBV18|13
CASSATGGYGYTF
>TRBV19|14
CASSPGQRHEKLFF
>TRBV29-1|14
CSVDRTGVGDTQYF
>TRBV2|14
CASRKTGVGYEQYF
>TRBV29-1|13
CSVGAGGGETQYF
>TRBV5-8|12
CASSHNNQPQHF
>TRBV19|13
CASSMDLGETQYF